This TCR beta chain derives from a study of OX40 agonist ivuxolimab in advanced cancers. Looking at the study overall: Having had anti-PD-1, anti-PD-L1 or anti-CTLA-4 therapy before was allowed, and approximately 40% had some.

This table comes from immunoSEQ multiplex PCR, and its TCRdb copy is limited to in-frame clones, with some not included. This table has tens of thousands of clones, 70% to 90% appearing once. Study-wide findings and caveats: In general, CD8+ T cells held more expanded clones than CD4+ did, on average. Some of the nonresponding patients also showed low levels of normalized T-cell clonal expansion.

A word on this clone: Its antigen is unknown.

The CDR3 loop spans 14 amino acids. CDR1 is SGHTS, CDR2 YDEGEE, per germline. Trimming took 5 bases from V and 3 from J; bases not matched to a gene: 3. The J gene is TRBJ2-2, the V gene TRBV5-8, with 8 bases fitting TRBD1. This sample comprised CD4+ or CD8+ T cells sorted from blood, obtained in a trial of the OX40 agonist ivuxolimab. This clonotype was obtained from an adult with an advanced solid tumor such as melanoma, head and neck, liver or kidney cancer. The CDR3 DNA reads TGTGCCAGCAGGACAGGGGTGGACACCGGGGAGCTGTTTTTT. Amino acid sequence: CASRTGVDTGELFF.